This T cell receptor (beta chain) stems from a study of regulatory T cells in long-lasting Graves disease. The TCR beta library used iRepertoire HTBI primers with Arm-PCR amplification of CDR3. Per the study methods: Identified segments across samples numbered about 60 TRBV and roughly 15 TRBJ. A single record per CDR3 protein comes from TCRdb applying MiXCR to the multiplex PCR reads. The V and J calls shown here were made by TCRdb, not taken from the authors' results. The data contain around 460,000 distinct CDR3 sequences, 13% to 15% of them singletons. The sample holds many counts of this clonotype. The antigen remains unidentified. Study-wide results and limits: Newly diagnosed patients shared about a thousand public clonotypes; persistent patients shared some 2,700.

As to time point: newly diagnosed GD, antithyroid drugs for less than 3 months. Extracted PBMC RNA gave rise to the TCR library. The data were also submitted as part of a second study, on T cells in Graves' hyperthyroidism and ophthalmopathy. This second study says: Blood held most thyroid clonotypes expanded above 0.001 frequency.

Sequenced material: peripheral blood mononuclear cells (PBMCs), taken at new diagnosis, from a patient treated with antithyroid drugs. The clonotype was recovered from a woman aged 45-65 years with Graves disease.

DNA for the CDR3: TGTGCCAGCAGTTCTGACAGGGGGCGTTTCTACGAGCAGTACTTC. Translating it yields CASSSDRGRFYEQYF. The chain couples TRBV6-5 to TRBJ2-7, with 10 bases matching TRBD1. The CDR3 is 15 amino acids. V was clipped by 4 bases and J by 3 bases; unmatched bases: 6. Germline CDR1 MNHEY, CDR2 SVGAGI.